A selection of T cell receptor beta chains follows, all from one sample in a study of response to subunit inactivated influenza vaccine. TCRdb called the RT-PCR reads again in MiXCR, with one record for every CDR3 protein. This repertoire shows more than 400,000 distinct CDR3 sequences, under 8.5% found once; its top ten account for around 14%. The material sequenced was PBMCs from blood, taken about 23 months after vaccination. The receptor source for this set is a man in his fifties or sixties who received an inactivated influenza vaccine. The CDR3 runs from the conserved cysteine through the conserved F or W. The order of the fields is J gene, clone size, D gene, V gene, CDR3 protein, CDR3 DNA. A D gene is named only where the DNA matches it firmly. For some rows the clone size is stated as once, few or many, or as a class when expanded; others skip it.

>TRBJ1-3|many|-|TRBV2
CASRADYSGNTIYF
TGTGCCAGCAGAGCGGACTACTCTGGAAACACCATATATTTT
>TRBJ1-1|-|-|TRBV6-6
CASRDEGRAFF
TGTGCCAGCAGAGATGAGGGTCGAGCTTTCTTT
>TRBJ2-7|-|-|TRBV3-1
CASSQGASALYYEQYF
TGTGCCAGCAGCCAAGGAGCGTCAGCCCTGTACTACGAGCAGTACTTC
>TRBJ2-1|-|TRBD2|TRBV11-2
CASSKTGTSGRGYNEQFF
TGTGCCAGCAGCAAAACCGGGACTAGCGGGAGAGGGTACAATGAGCAGTTCTTC
>TRBJ2-2|-|-|TRBV3-1
CASSQSSGELFF
TGTGCCAGCAGCCAATCATCCGGGGAGCTGTTTTTT
>TRBJ2-7|-|TRBD1|TRBV7-7
CASSKGQGGEQYF
TGTGCTAGCAGCAAAGGACAGGGAGGCGAGCAGTACTTC
>TRBJ2-1|-|TRBD1|TRBV11-1
CASSRDSRSQDEQFF
TGTGCCAGCAGCCGGGACAGCCGTTCTCAGGATGAGCAGTTCTTC
>TRBJ2-1|-|TRBD2|TRBV7-3
CASSLGATSGRWDEQFF
TGTGCCAGCAGCTTAGGGGCGACTAGCGGGAGATGGGATGAGCAGTTCTTC
>TRBJ2-5|-|-|TRBV29-1
CSVDRSQETQYF
TGCAGCGTTGATCGGTCTCAAGAGACCCAGTACTTC
>TRBJ2-3|many|TRBD2|TRBV4-2
CASSRSGGVQDTQYF
TGTGCCAGCAGCCGAAGCGGGGGTGTTCAAGATACGCAGTATTTT
>TRBJ1-1|-|-|TRBV11-3
CASSLEWSTEAFF
TGTGCCAGCAGCTTAGAGTGGAGCACTGAAGCTTTCTTT
>TRBJ2-3|few|TRBD1|TRBV7-9
CASSWGQPSTDTQYF
TGTGCCAGCAGCTGGGGACAGCCTAGCACAGATACGCAGTATTTT
>TRBJ2-7|-|-|TRBV6-2/TRBV6-3
CASSYYNYEQYF
TGTGCCAGCAGTTACTACAACTACGAGCAGTACTTC
>TRBJ2-1|-|-|TRBV12-3/TRBV12-4
CASSFSAGASYNEQFF
TGTGCCAGCAGTTTCTCGGCGGGGGCCTCCTACAATGAGCAGTTCTTC
>TRBJ2-3|few|TRBD2|TRBV14
CASSQLAGGSPDTQYF
TGTGCCAGCAGCCAGTTAGCGGGAGGTTCCCCAGATACGCAGTATTTT
>TRBJ1-2|many|-|TRBV3-1
CASSQGGRYGYTF
TGTGCCAGCAGCCAGGGGGGACGCTATGGCTACACCTTC
>TRBJ2-3|few|TRBD2|TRBV6-1
CASSESGLASDTQYF
TGTGCCAGCAGCGAGTCGGGACTAGCCTCAGATACGCAGTATTTT
>TRBJ1-2|few|-|TRBV27
CASRANYHYSTGRYGYTF
TGTGCCAGCAGAGCAAACTACCACTACAGTACAGGGAGGTATGGCTACACCTTC
>TRBJ2-7|-|-|TRBV5-1
CASSLEGGKYEQYF
TGCGCCAGCAGCTTGGAGGGCGGGAAGTACGAGCAGTACTTC
>TRBJ2-7|few|-|TRBV6-2/TRBV6-3
CASSQPDRTYEQYF
TGTGCCAGCAGTCAACCGGACAGAACCTACGAGCAGTACTTC
>TRBJ2-7|-|-|TRBV29-1
CSVVFHRVEGEQYF
TGCAGCGTTGTTTTTCACAGGGTGGAGGGCGAGCAGTACTTC
>TRBJ2-3|many|-|TRBV5-1
CASSSNARNTDTQYF
TGCGCCAGCAGCTCTAACGCCCGAAACACAGATACGCAGTATTTT
>TRBJ2-7|few|TRBD2|TRBV7-9
CASSFPSGGGYEQYF
TGTGCCAGCAGCTTCCCTAGCGGGGGCGGCTACGAGCAGTACTTC
>TRBJ2-5|few|-|TRBV27
CASSLLTETQYF
TGTGCCAGCAGTTTATTGACAGAGACCCAGTACTTC
>TRBJ2-1|-|TRBD2|TRBV7-9
CASRLGTSGYNEQFF
TGTGCCAGCAGGTTGGGGACTAGCGGCTACAATGAGCAGTTCTTC
>TRBJ2-1|many|TRBD1|TRBV29-1
CSVSWTGTYNEQFF
TGCAGCGTTAGCTGGACAGGGACCTACAATGAGCAGTTCTTC
>TRBJ2-6|few|-|TRBV28
CASSLVPGANVLTF
TGTGCCAGCAGTTTAGTCCCTGGGGCCAACGTCCTGACTTTC
>TRBJ2-1|many|TRBD1|TRBV20-1
CSARDNRGLYDEQFF
TGCAGTGCTAGAGATAACAGGGGGCTTTATGATGAGCAGTTCTTC
>TRBJ2-2|many|-|TRBV21-1
CARHDGINRELFF
TGTGCCCGTCATGACGGGATCAACCGGGAGCTGTTTTTT
>TRBJ1-6|-|TRBD1|TRBV5-6
CASSPGQGVWSPLHF
TGTGCCAGCAGCCCGGGACAGGGAGTTTGGTCACCCCTCCACTTT
>TRBJ2-7|once|TRBD2|TRBV6-1
CASSGGLAYIYEQYF
TGTGCCAGCAGTGGGGGACTAGCGTACATCTACGAGCAGTACTTC
>TRBJ2-1|many|-|TRBV6-1
CASRVRNYNEQFF
TGTGCCAGCAGGGTCAGGAACTACAATGAGCAGTTCTTC
>TRBJ2-6|many|TRBD1|TRBV3-1
CASSQGTGVAGANVLTF
TGTGCCAGCAGCCAAGGGACAGGGGTTGCTGGGGCCAACGTCCTGACTTTC
>TRBJ2-1|few|-|TRBV7-2
CASSLAFNSAYNEQFF
TGTGCCAGCAGCTTAGCGTTTAATTCCGCCTACAATGAGCAGTTCTTC
>TRBJ2-7|-|TRBD2|TRBV11-2
CASSPAGLAGVSSYEQYF
TGTGCCAGCAGCCCAGCCGGACTAGCGGGGGTGAGCTCCTACGAGCAGTACTTC
>TRBJ2-7|-|TRBD2|TRBV5-1
CASSFTSAYEQYF
TGCGCCAGCAGCTTCACTAGCGCCTACGAGCAGTACTTC
>TRBJ2-1|few|-|TRBV6-1
CASSQWWSGSSYNEQFF
TGTGCCAGCAGTCAGTGGTGGTCGGGGAGCTCCTACAATGAGCAGTTCTTC
>TRBJ2-1|many|-|TRBV4-3
CASSQELQRARSSYNEQFF
TGCGCCAGCAGCCAAGAATTACAGAGGGCCCGGAGCTCCTACAATGAGCAGTTCTTC
>TRBJ1-6|few|-|TRBV6-5
CASSYSLTGNSPLHF
TGTGCCAGCAGTTACTCGTTGACAGGCAATTCACCCCTCCACTTT
>TRBJ2-1|-|TRBD1|TRBV20-1
CSAKGAGGVNEQFF
TGCAGTGCTAAAGGGGCAGGGGGTGTGAATGAGCAGTTCTTC
>TRBJ2-7|-|TRBD2|TRBV20-1
CSALGLAGGKDSYEQYF
TGCAGTGCGCTCGGACTAGCGGGGGGCAAAGACTCCTACGAGCAGTACTTC
>TRBJ2-1|many|-|TRBV12-3/TRBV12-4
CASSGSVNEQFF
TGTGCCAGCAGTGGCTCGGTCAATGAGCAGTTCTTC
>TRBJ2-2|few|-|TRBV3-1
CASSFEEGLANTGELFF
TGTGCCAGCAGCTTCGAAGAGGGTCTGGCGAACACCGGGGAGCTGTTTTTT
>TRBJ2-5|many|-|TRBV15
CATSRGQEAQYF
TGTGCCACCAGCAGAGGACAGGAGGCCCAGTACTTC
>TRBJ2-2|-|-|TRBV28
CALDTPNTGELFF
TGTGCCCTAGACACTCCGAACACCGGGGAGCTGTTTTTT
>TRBJ2-1|many|TRBD2|TRBV6-5
CASSSLAGGYNEQFF
TGTGCCAGCAGTTCACTAGCGGGTGGGTACAATGAGCAGTTCTTC
>TRBJ2-5|-|-|TRBV3-1
CASSQRVGTQYF
TGTGCCAGCAGCCAACGGGTGGGGACCCAGTACTTC
>TRBJ2-5|few|TRBD2|TRBV9
CASSLWGGTLETQYF
TGTGCCAGCAGCCTCTGGGGAGGGACTCTGGAGACCCAGTACTTC
>TRBJ2-1|-|-|TRBV6-5
CATRWGNSYNEQFF
TGTGCCACACGTTGGGGGAACTCCTACAATGAGCAGTTCTTC
>TRBJ2-1|many|TRBD2|TRBV7-9
CASSLEGTSMNEQFF
TGTGCCAGCAGCTTAGAAGGGACTAGCATGAATGAGCAGTTCTTC